Listed below are T cell receptor beta chains from one sample, sequenced in a study of blood T cell repertoires in COVID-19. The assay was immunoSEQ multiplex PCR, and TCRdb's table has in-frame clones only and misses some. Of some 70,000 clones in the sample, about nine tenths were seen once. The sequenced sample consisted of peripheral blood. The receptor set was obtained from a man in his fifties or sixties with active COVID-19. Each CDR3 is given with its conserved first and last residue.

v_gene: TRBV24-1
j_gene: TRBJ2-3
CDR3aa: CATSDRGTGSTDTQYF

v_gene: TRBV6-4
j_gene: TRBJ1-1
CDR3aa: CASSRTGNTEAFF

v_gene: TRBV11-2
j_gene: TRBJ2-3
CDR3aa: CASSLAGGGSTDTQYF

v_gene: TRBV5-8
j_gene: TRBJ1-2
CDR3aa: CASSLRRRTDGYTF

v_gene: TRBV6-5
j_gene: TRBJ2-7
CDR3aa: CASRDRDRGYYEQYF

v_gene: TRBV3-1/TRBV3-2
j_gene: TRBJ1-6
CDR3aa: CASSDMAGSPLHF

v_gene: TRBV18
j_gene: TRBJ2-7
CDR3aa: CASSPPSRTVSYEQYF

v_gene: TRBV3-1/TRBV3-2
j_gene: TRBJ1-6
CDR3aa: CASSTRQGEGSPLHF

v_gene: TRBV2
j_gene: TRBJ2-7
CDR3aa: CASRSGNYEQYF

v_gene: TRBV3-1/TRBV3-2
j_gene: TRBJ1-1
CDR3aa: CASSQATGGGTNTEAFF

v_gene: TRBV27
j_gene: TRBJ1-5
CDR3aa: CASREDLLGQPQHF

v_gene: TRBV3-1/TRBV3-2
j_gene: TRBJ1-6
CDR3aa: CASSQRPTGGMRSPLHF

v_gene: TRBV5-1
j_gene: TRBJ2-3
CDR3aa: CASSLVTGSTDTQYF

v_gene: TRBV5-1
j_gene: TRBJ2-7
CDR3aa: CASSPRQAAPYEQYF

v_gene: TRBV2
j_gene: TRBJ2-2
CDR3aa: CASSGHRGNTGELFF

v_gene: TRBV5-4
j_gene: TRBJ2-3
CDR3aa: CASRVGLAGGSSTDTQYF

v_gene: TRBV29-1
j_gene: TRBJ1-2
CDR3aa: CSAMRIYGYTF

v_gene: TRBV11-2
j_gene: TRBJ2-1
CDR3aa: CASSLAVGGSYNEQFF

v_gene: TRBV5-6
j_gene: TRBJ1-2
CDR3aa: CASNSGNYGYTF

v_gene: TRBV19
j_gene: TRBJ2-7
CDR3aa: CASSDRTAPYEQYF

v_gene: TRBV11-2
j_gene: TRBJ2-5
CDR3aa: CASSLHAGGKQETQYF

v_gene: TRBV28
j_gene: TRBJ1-6
CDR3aa: CASSYPLSPLHF

v_gene: TRBV4-1
j_gene: TRBJ1-1
CDR3aa: CASSQLQGVNTEAFF

v_gene: TRBV5-1
j_gene: TRBJ2-7
CDR3aa: CASSFTGQGYEQYF

v_gene: TRBV7-3
j_gene: TRBJ2-7
CDR3aa: CASSLIGGDEQYF

v_gene: TRBV6-5
j_gene: TRBJ2-7
CDR3aa: CATSEDGRPSTEQYF

v_gene: TRBV6-5
j_gene: TRBJ1-4
CDR3aa: CASSYSGALLEKLFF

v_gene: TRBV21-1
j_gene: TRBJ1-1
CDR3aa: CASSNVDREMNTEAFF

v_gene: TRBV18
j_gene: TRBJ1-3
CDR3aa: CASSPVAADPSGNTIYF

v_gene: TRBV10-3
j_gene: TRBJ2-1
CDR3aa: CAIRPSGGGPGNEQFF

v_gene: TRBV19
j_gene: TRBJ2-3
CDR3aa: CASSVLAGGSTDTQYF

v_gene: TRBV7-2
j_gene: TRBJ2-5
CDR3aa: CASSPSRRETQYF

v_gene: TRBV30
j_gene: TRBJ2-4
CDR3aa: CAWSAPGTGGGNIQYF

v_gene: TRBV4-1
j_gene: TRBJ1-4
CDR3aa: CASSQDPADEKLFF

v_gene: TRBV6-5
j_gene: TRBJ2-1
CDR3aa: CASRTGLLGQFF

v_gene: TRBV4-3
j_gene: TRBJ1-2
CDR3aa: CASSQDRGLLNYGYTF

v_gene: TRBV5-1
j_gene: TRBJ2-1
CDR3aa: CASSLAWRNNEQFF

v_gene: TRBV30
j_gene: TRBJ2-3
CDR3aa: CAWSRAGGDLDTQYF

v_gene: TRBV27
j_gene: TRBJ1-4
CDR3aa: CASSSRAGTENEKLFF

v_gene: TRBV28
j_gene: TRBJ1-1
CDR3aa: CASSVTGGTTEAFF

v_gene: TRBV5-6
j_gene: TRBJ2-7
CDR3aa: CASSAGTGYEQYF

v_gene: TRBV2
j_gene: TRBJ2-2
CDR3aa: CASKGQGRSGELFF

v_gene: TRBV5-8
j_gene: TRBJ1-1
CDR3aa: CASSPDWSEAFF

v_gene: TRBV7-9
j_gene: TRBJ2-7
CDR3aa: CASSLNVRTGNEQYF

v_gene: TRBV3-1/TRBV3-2
j_gene: TRBJ1-5
CDR3aa: CASSLGQNNQPQHF

v_gene: TRBV25-1
j_gene: TRBJ1-3
CDR3aa: CASTNSRTGNTIYF

v_gene: TRBV2
j_gene: TRBJ2-7
CDR3aa: CASTGGSSYEQYF

v_gene: TRBV29-1
j_gene: TRBJ1-4
CDR3aa: CSVGDTGGSEKLFF

v_gene: TRBV5-6
j_gene: TRBJ1-2
CDR3aa: CASSQTGQDFNYGYTF

v_gene: TRBV30
j_gene: TRBJ2-7
CDR3aa: CAWSVRAYEQYF

v_gene: TRBV3-1/TRBV3-2
j_gene: TRBJ2-7
CDR3aa: CASSQSSGGPQPYEQYF

v_gene: TRBV30
j_gene: TRBJ1-5
CDR3aa: CAWSPLEFDSQPQHF

v_gene: TRBV24-1
j_gene: TRBJ1-4
CDR3aa: CATSDSRDRGVRGEKLFF

v_gene: TRBV18
j_gene: TRBJ1-3
CDR3aa: CASSPLHDKLSGNTIYF

v_gene: TRBV30
j_gene: TRBJ2-5
CDR3aa: CAWSVGFGVGETQYF

v_gene: TRBV7-9
j_gene: TRBJ1-1
CDR3aa: CASSSQGMNTEAFF

v_gene: TRBV28
j_gene: TRBJ2-3
CDR3aa: CASRSSLVDTQYF

v_gene: TRBV7-3
j_gene: TRBJ2-6
CDR3aa: CASSPQGTGSGANVLTF

v_gene: TRBV7-9
j_gene: TRBJ2-7
CDR3aa: CASSLGTGLYEQYF